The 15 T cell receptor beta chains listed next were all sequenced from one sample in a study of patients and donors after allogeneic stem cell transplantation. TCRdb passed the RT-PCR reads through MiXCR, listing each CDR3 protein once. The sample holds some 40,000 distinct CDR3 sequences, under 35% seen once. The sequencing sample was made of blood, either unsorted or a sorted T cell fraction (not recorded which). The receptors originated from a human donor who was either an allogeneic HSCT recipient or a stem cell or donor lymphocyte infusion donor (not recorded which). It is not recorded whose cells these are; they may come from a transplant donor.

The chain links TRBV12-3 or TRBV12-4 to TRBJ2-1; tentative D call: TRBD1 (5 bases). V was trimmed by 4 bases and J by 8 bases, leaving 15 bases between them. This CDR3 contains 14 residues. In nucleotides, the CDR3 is TGTGCCAGCAGTTCCCCTAGTGGGGCCGATGAGCAGTTCTTC. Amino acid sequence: CASSSPSGADEQFF.

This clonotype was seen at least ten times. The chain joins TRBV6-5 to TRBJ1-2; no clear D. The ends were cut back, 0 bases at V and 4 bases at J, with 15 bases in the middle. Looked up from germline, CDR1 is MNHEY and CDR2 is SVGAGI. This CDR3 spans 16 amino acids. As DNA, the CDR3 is TGTGCCAGCAGTTACTCACCCCAGGCCACTTTCTATGGCTACACCTTC. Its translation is CASSYSPQATFYGYTF.

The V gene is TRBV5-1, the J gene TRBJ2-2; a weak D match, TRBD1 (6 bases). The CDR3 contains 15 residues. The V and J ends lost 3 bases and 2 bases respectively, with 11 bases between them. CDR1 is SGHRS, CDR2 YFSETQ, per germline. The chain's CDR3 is CASSSGQPNTGELFF. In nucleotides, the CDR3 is TGCGCCAGCAGCTCAGGACAGCCTAACACCGGGGAGCTGTTTTTT.

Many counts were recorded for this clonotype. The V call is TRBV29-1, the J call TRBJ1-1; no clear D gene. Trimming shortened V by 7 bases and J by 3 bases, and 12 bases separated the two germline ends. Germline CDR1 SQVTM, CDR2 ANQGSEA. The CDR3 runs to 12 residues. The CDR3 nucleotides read TGCAGCGGCGCCCATGGACACACTGAAGCTTTCTTT. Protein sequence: CSGAHGHTEAFF.

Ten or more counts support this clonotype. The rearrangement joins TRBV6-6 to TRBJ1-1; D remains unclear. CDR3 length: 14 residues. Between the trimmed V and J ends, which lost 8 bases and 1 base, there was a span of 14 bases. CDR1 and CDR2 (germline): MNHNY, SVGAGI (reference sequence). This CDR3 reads CASFLLTGNTEAFF. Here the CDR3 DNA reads TGTGCCAGCTTTCTTTTAACTGGGAACACTGAAGCTTTCTTT.

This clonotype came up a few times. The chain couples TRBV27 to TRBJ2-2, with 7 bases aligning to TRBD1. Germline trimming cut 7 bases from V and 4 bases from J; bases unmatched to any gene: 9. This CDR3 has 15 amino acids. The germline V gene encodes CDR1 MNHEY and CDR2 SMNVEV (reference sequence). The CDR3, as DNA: TGTGCCAGCACCCAGGACAGGCTCCCCACCGGGGAGCTGTTTTTT. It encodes CASTQDRLPTGELFF.

The CDR3 region is CASSQVTGGLAGAGELFF. The CDR3 DNA is TGCGCCAGCAGCCAAGTGACAGGGGGCCTAGCGGGAGCAGGGGAGCTGTTTTTT. J is TRBJ2-2 and V is TRBV4-1; D is possibly TRBD1 or TRBD2 (10 bases each). In germline, CDR1 is MGHRA, CDR2 YSYEKL. CDR3 size: 18 residues. V lost 1 base and J 8 bases, leaving 23 bases between the germline ends.

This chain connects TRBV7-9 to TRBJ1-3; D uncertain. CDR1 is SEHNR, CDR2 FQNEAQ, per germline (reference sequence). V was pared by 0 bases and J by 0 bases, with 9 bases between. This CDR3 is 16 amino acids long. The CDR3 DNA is TGTGCCAGCAGCTTAGCTAAAGCTCACTCTGGAAACACCATATATTTT. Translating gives CASSLAKAHSGNTIYF.

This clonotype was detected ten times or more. CDR3 in DNA: TGTGCCAGCAGAAGGGGTTTTGGGGGCACTGAAGCTTTCTTT. This translates into CASRRGFGGTEAFF. The rearrangement uses TRBV11-2 and TRBJ1-1, with D perhaps matching TRBD1 (5 bases). CDR1 is SGHAT and CDR2 is FQNNGV in the germline V gene. This CDR3 is built from 14 residues. Trimming took 6 bases from V and 4 from J, leaving 15 bases between them.

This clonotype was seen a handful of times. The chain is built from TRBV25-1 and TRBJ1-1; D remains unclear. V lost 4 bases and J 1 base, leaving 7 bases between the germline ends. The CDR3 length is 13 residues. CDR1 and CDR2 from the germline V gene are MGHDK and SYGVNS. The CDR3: CASSVMGNTEAFF. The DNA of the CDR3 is TGTGCCAGCAGTGTCATGGGGAACACTGAAGCTTTCTTT.

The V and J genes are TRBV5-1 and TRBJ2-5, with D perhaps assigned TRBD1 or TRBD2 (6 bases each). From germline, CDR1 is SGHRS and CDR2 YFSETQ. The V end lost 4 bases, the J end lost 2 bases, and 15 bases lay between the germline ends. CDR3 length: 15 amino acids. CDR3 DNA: TGCGCCAGCAGCCCTGCCGGGGGCAGACAAGAGACCCAGTACTTC. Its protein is CASSPAGGRQETQYF.

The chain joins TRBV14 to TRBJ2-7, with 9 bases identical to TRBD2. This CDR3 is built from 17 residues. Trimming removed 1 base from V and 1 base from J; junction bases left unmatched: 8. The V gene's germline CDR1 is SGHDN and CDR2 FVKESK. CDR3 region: CASSQVYAGGKSYEQYF. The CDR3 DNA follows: TGTGCCAGCAGCCAAGTGTATGCGGGAGGGAAATCCTACGAGCAGTACTTC.

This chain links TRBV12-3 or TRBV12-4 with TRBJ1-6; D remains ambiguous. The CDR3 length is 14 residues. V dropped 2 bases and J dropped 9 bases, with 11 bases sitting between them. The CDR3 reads CASSLFGEGSPLHF. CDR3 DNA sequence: TGTGCCAGCAGTTTATTCGGGGAAGGTTCACCCCTCCACTTT.

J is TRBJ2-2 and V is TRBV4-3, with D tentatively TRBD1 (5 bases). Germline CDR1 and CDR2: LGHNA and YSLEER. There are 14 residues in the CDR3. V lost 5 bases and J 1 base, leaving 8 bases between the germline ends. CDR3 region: CASSKTGNTGELFF. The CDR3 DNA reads TGCGCCAGCAGCAAAACAGGGAACACCGGGGAGCTGTTTTTT.

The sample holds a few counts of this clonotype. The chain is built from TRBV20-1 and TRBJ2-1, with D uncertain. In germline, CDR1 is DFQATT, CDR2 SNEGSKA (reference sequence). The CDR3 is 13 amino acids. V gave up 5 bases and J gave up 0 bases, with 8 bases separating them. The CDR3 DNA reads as TGCAGTGCTGATTCACGCTCCTACAATGAGCAGTTCTTC. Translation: CSADSRSYNEQFF.